This T cell receptor (beta chain) was documented in a study of CD8 T cells in ankylosing spondylitis. Whole-study findings and limits: Among TCR beta sequences, a motif of roughly 8 highly homologous variants appeared characteristic of ankylosing spondylitis blood. In peripheral blood, disease-linked CD8+ clones occurred at relatively low frequencies. Enrichment of disease-linked clones was reportedly significant in matched ankylosing spondylitis synovial fluid.

TCRdb itself ran the 5' RACE reads through MiXCR, one entry per CDR3 protein. The repertoire consists of about 360,000 distinct CDR3 sequences, with around 20% occurring once and the leading ten covering 13%. The CDR3 covers 15 residues. Germline loops: CDR1 SGHRS, CDR2 YFSETQ. V lost 0 bases, J lost 2 bases, and 12 bases lay in between. Comment on this clonotype: Its antigen is still unknown.

The TCR originated in a male donor with ankylosing spondylitis or in good health (not recorded which). The source material was blood, either unsorted or a sorted T cell fraction (not recorded which). V and J are TRBV5-1 and TRBJ2-7; weak D call: TRBD1 (6 bases). The CDR3 nucleotides read TGCGCCAGCAGCTTGGCCCCAGGGGCAACCTACGAGCAGTACTTC. Amino acid sequence: CASSLAPGATYEQYF.